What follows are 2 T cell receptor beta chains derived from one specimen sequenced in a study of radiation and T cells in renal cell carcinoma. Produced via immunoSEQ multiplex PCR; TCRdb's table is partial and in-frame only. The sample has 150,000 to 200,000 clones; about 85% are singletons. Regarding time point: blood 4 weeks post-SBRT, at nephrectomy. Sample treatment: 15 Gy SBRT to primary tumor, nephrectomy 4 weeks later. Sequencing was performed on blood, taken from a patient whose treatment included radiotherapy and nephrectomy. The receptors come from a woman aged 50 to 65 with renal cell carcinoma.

The CDR3 loop reads CASSLAPGEAFF. The DNA of the CDR3 is TGTGCCAGCAGCTTGGCTCCGGGTGAAGCTTTCTTT. This chain connects TRBV5-8 to TRBJ1-1; D ambiguous. V lost 0 bases and J 7 bases, leaving 7 bases between the germline ends. Germline CDR1 is SGHTS and CDR2 is YDEGEE. The CDR3 runs to 12 residues.

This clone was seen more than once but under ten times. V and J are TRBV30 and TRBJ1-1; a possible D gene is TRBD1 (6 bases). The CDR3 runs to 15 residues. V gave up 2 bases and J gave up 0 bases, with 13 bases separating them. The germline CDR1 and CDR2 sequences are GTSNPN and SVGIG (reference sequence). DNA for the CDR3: TGTGCCTGGAGTCGGACAGCTATTATGAACACTGAAGCTTTCTTT. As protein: CAWSRTAIMNTEAFF.